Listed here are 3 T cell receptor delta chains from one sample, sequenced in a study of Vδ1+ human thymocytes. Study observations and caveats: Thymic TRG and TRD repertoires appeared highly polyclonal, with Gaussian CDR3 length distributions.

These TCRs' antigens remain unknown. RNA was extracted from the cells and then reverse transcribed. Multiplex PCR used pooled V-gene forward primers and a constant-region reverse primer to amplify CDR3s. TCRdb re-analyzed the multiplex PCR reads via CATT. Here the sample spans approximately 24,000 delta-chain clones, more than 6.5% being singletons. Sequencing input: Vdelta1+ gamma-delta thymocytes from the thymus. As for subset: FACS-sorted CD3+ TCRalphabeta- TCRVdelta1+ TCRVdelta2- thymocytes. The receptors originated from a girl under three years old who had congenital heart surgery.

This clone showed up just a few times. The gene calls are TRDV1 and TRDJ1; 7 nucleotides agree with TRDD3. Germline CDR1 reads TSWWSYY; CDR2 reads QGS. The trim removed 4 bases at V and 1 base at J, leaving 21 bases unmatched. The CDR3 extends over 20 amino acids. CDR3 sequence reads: CALGGTPGLRLGIATDKLIF. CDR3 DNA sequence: TGTGCTCTTGGGGGGACTCCAGGCCTACGACTGGGGATCGCCACCGATAAACTCATCTTT.

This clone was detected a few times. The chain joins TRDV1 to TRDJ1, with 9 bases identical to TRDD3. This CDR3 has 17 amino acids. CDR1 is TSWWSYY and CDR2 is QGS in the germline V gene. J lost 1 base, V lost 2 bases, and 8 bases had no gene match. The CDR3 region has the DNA TGTGCTCTTGGGGAAAAATGGGGGGATACTGGCACCGATAAACTCATCTTT. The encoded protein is CALGEKWGDTGTDKLIF.

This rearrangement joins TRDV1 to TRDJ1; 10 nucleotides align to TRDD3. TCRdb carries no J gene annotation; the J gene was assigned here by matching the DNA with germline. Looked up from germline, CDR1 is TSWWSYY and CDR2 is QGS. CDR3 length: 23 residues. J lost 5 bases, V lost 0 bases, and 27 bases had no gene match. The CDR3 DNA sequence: TGTGCTCTTGGGGAACTATCCCTTCCTCTCTTACTGGGGGATCGGGATCAATCAGATAAACTCATCTTT. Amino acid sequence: CALGELSLPLLLGDRDQSDKLIF.